This passage covers 27 T cell receptor beta chains from one sample sequenced in a study of T cell repertoires in cytomegalovirus infection. TCRdb called the reads again in MiXCR, with one record for every CDR3 protein. Of some 700,000 distinct CDR3 sequences in the sample, less than 40% were seen once. Sequencing was done on a sample of PBMCs. These TCRs come from a human donor in good health (CMV status not recorded). Some clones in this sample may be carry-over from other donors' samples.

The rearrangement uses TRBV19 and TRBJ1-5; D gene unclear. Trimming removed 2 bases from V and 4 bases from J, with 6 bases in between. CDR3 length: 13 amino acids. Per the germline V gene, CDR1 is LNHDA and CDR2 is SQIVND (reference sequence). CDR3 sequence reads: CASSITGNQPQHF. The CDR3 DNA follows: TGTGCCAGTAGTATAACGGGAAATCAGCCCCAGCATTTT.

Worth noting for this clonotype: A much more abundant neighbour one base away suggests this may be a read error. The chain is built from TRBV28 and TRBJ2-5, with D perhaps matching TRBD1 (6 bases). The CDR3 covers 15 residues. Germline values: CDR1 MDHEN, CDR2 SYDVKM. The CDR3 reads CATSSGQSGQDTQYF. Written as DNA, the CDR3 is TGTGCCACCTCTTCCGGACAGTCGGGTCAAGATACCCAGTACTTC.

The rearrangement joins TRBV2 to TRBJ1-2; D gene uncertain. The CDR3 runs 13 residues. V was shortened by 5 bases and J by 8 bases, with 15 bases between the two germline ends. Germline V CDR1 and CDR2: SNHLY, FYNNEI. The CDR3 region is CASSPGGRTGYTF. Written as DNA, the CDR3 is TGTGCCAGCAGTCCGGGAGGAAGGACGGGCTACACCTTC. Supplemented by reference TRBV2 and TRBJ1-2, the full variable domain reads EPEVTQTPSHQVTQMGQEVILRCVPISNHLYFYWYRQILGQKVEFLVSFYNNEISEKSEIFDDQFSVERPDGSNFTLKIRSTKLEDSAMYFCASSPGGRTGYTFGSGTRLTVV.

The chain joins TRBV9 to TRBJ1-6; 7 positions agree with TRBD1. The V gene end was trimmed by 4 bases and the J gene end by 7 bases; junction bases not matched to a gene: 8. This CDR3 region has 15 residues. Per the germline V gene, CDR1 is SGDLS and CDR2 is YYNGEE. The CDR3 DNA sequence: TGTGCCAGCAGCATGACAGGGAACGCCAATTCACCCCTCCACTTT. Translation gives CASSMTGNANSPLHF.

This clonotype was seen a handful of times. The chain couples TRBV7-9 to TRBJ1-1; maybe TRBD1 (6 bases). The length of the CDR3 is 14 residues. V was cut by 5 bases and J by 7 bases, with 17 bases left in between. Germline CDR1 reads SEHNR; CDR2 reads FQNEAQ (reference sequence). CDR3 sequence (DNA): TGTGCCAGCAGCCCACAGGGATTGGCCTATGAAGCTTTCTTT. The encoded protein is CASSPQGLAYEAFF. Using reference TRBV7-9 and TRBJ1-1 for the parts outside the CDR3, the full variable domain is DTGVSQNPRHKITKRGQNVTFRCDPISEHNRLYWYRQTLGQGPEFLTYFQNEAQLEKSRLLSDRFSAERPKGSFSTLEIQRTEQGDSAMYLCASSPQGLAYEAFFGQGTRLTVV.

The chain uses TRBV11-2 and TRBJ2-7; TRBD1 matches at 7 bases. J lost 4 bases, V lost 6 bases, and 9 bases had no gene match. This CDR3 spans 14 amino acids. Germline CDR1 and CDR2: SGHAT and FQNNGV. In nucleotides, the CDR3 is TGTGCCAGCAGTGCCGGGACAGTCCTGTACGAGCAGTACTTC. Protein sequence: CASSAGTVLYEQYF.

This clonotype was seen a handful of times. The rearrangement links TRBV10-3 to TRBJ2-3; the D gene could be TRBD1 or TRBD2 (6 bases each). The CDR3 loop spans 13 amino acids. Germline V gives CDR1 ENHRY, CDR2 SYGVKD. The V gene lost 8 bases and the J gene lost 4 bases, with 13 bases spanning the gap. DNA of the CDR3: TGTGCCATCGGGTCTAGGGGGGCAGATACGCAGTATTTT. This translates into CAIGSRGADTQYF.

This chain links TRBV27 with TRBJ1-2; no definite D call. The V gene lost 4 bases and the J gene lost 1 base, with 16 bases spanning the gap. The germline CDR1 and CDR2 sequences are MNHEY and SMNVEV (reference sequence). This CDR3 contains 16 residues. CDR3 in amino acids: CASSSSGPGHNYGYTF. CDR3 sequence (DNA): TGTGCCAGCAGTTCCAGTGGGCCCGGGCATAACTATGGCTACACCTTC.

This clonotype was observed a handful of times. This sequence joins TRBV7-3 and TRBJ2-5; possibly TRBD2 for D (7 bases). Germline V gene sequence: CDR1 SGHTA, CDR2 FQGTGA. Trimming removed 0 bases from V and 5 bases from J, with 13 bases in between. CDR3 length: 15 amino acids. In DNA, the CDR3 is TGTGCCAGCAGCTTAACGGCGGGGGCGAGGGAGACCCAGTACTTC. It yields the protein CASSLTAGARETQYF. Supplemented by reference TRBV7-3 and TRBJ2-5, the full variable domain reads GAGVSQTPSNKVTEKGKYVELRCDPISGHTALYWYRQSLGQGPEFLIYFQGTGAADDSGLPNDRFFAVRPEGSVSTLKIQRTERGDSAVYLCASSLTAGARETQYFGPGTRLLVL.

The rearrangement links TRBV29-1 to TRBJ2-2; 10 bases fit TRBD1. With 7 bases clipped from V and 6 bases from J, the junction kept 5 bases outside the gene matches. This CDR3 contains 13 residues. CDR1 and CDR2 from the germline V gene are SQVTM and ANQGSEA. The CDR3 region is CSAQGTGAGELFF. CDR3 nucleotides: TGCAGCGCCCAGGGGACAGGGGCCGGGGAGCTGTTTTTT.

The rearrangement uses TRBV20-1 and TRBJ1-5, with D maybe TRBD1 (5 bases). The V end lost 2 bases, the J end lost 7 bases, and 12 bases lay between the germline ends. CDR1 and CDR2 from the germline V gene are DFQATT and SNEGSKA (reference sequence). The CDR3 loop spans 13 amino acids. DNA of the CDR3: TGCAGTGCTAGAACTAACGGGGGGCAGCCCCAGCATTTT. Protein product: CSARTNGGQPQHF.

This chain links TRBV7-8 with TRBJ2-7, with D possibly TRBD1 on 6 matching bases. CDR3 length: 16 residues. Trimming took 5 bases from V and 3 from J, leaving 20 bases between them. Looked up from germline, CDR1 is SGHVS and CDR2 is FQNEAQ. CDR3 nucleotide sequence: TGTGCCAGCAGCGTCGGGACATCTTTCTCGTTCTACGAGCAGTACTTC. It translates to CASSVGTSFSFYEQYF. The full variable domain, its missing parts supplied by reference TRBV7-8 and TRBJ2-7, is GAGVSQSPRYKVAKRGQDVALRCDPISGHVSLFWYQQALGQGPEFLTYFQNEAQLDKSGLPSDRFFAERPEGSVSTLKIQRTQQEDSAVYLCASSVGTSFSFYEQYFGPGTRLTVT.

The genes are TRBV4-1 and TRBJ2-3; TRBD2 matches at 9 bases. The CDR3 is 13 residues long. The J segment lost 6 bases and the V segment lost 6 bases, leaving 4 bases of the junction unmatched. Germline values: CDR1 MGHRA, CDR2 YSYEKL. In DNA form, the CDR3 reads TGCGCCAGCAGAGGTAGCGGGAGCGATACGCAGTATTTT. This codes for CASRGSGSDTQYF.

The rearrangement links TRBV7-6 to TRBJ2-1; D not certain. Trimming left V 4 bases short and J 9 bases short, with 13 bases between. Per the germline V gene, CDR1 is SGHVS and CDR2 is FNYEAQ. The CDR3 sequence is 13 residues long. The CDR3 protein is CASSSPRWGEQFF. The CDR3 DNA sequence: TGTGCCAGCAGCTCCCCCCGATGGGGTGAGCAGTTCTTC.

The sample holds a few counts of this clonotype. This rearrangement joins TRBV2 to TRBJ1-1; tentative D call: TRBD1 (5 bases). The CDR3 length is 15 residues. Deletions cut 3 bases from V and 0 bases from J, with 11 bases between. The V gene's germline CDR1 is SNHLY and CDR2 FYNNEI. The CDR3 DNA sequence: TGTGCCAGCAGTGATTGGGGCGCGGTGAACACTGAAGCTTTCTTT. Translation gives CASSDWGAVNTEAFF.

The chain employs TRBV5-1 and TRBJ2-3; TRBD1 matches 10 bases. Germline V gene data show CDR1 as SGHRS and CDR2 as YFSETQ. The CDR3 is 16 amino acids. The ends lost 5 bases at V and 1 base at J; junction bases unmatched: 7. The CDR3 nucleotides are TGCGCCAGCAGGACCGACAGGGGGCGCGGCACAGATACGCAGTATTTT. Residues: CASRTDRGRGTDTQYF.

This clonotype was observed a few times. This chain links TRBV12-3 or TRBV12-4 with TRBJ2-5; D ambiguous. The CDR3 totals 11 residues. Trimming stripped 3 bases from V and 6 bases from J, with 5 bases between. The CDR3 nucleotides read TGTGCCAGCAGTTTCGGTCAGACCCAGTACTTC. Translation: CASSFGQTQYF.

This clonotype was found many times. The chain combines TRBV7-6 with TRBJ2-7, with TRBD1 matching over 8 bases. The CDR3 loop spans 14 amino acids. The V and J ends lost 5 bases and 4 bases, in that order; junction bases with no gene match: 7. From germline, CDR1 is SGHVS and CDR2 FNYEAQ. The CDR3 DNA is TGTGCCAGCAGCACCTCGGGACAGGTTTACGAGCAGTACTTC. Translated, it gives CASSTSGQVYEQYF.

The J gene is TRBJ2-1, the V gene TRBV7-9; 13 nucleotides align to TRBD2. Germline loops: CDR1 SEHNR, CDR2 FQNEAQ (reference sequence). The CDR3 extends over 20 amino acids. After removal of 4 bases from V and 3 bases from J, the junction contained 15 bases not matched to a gene. The CDR3 here is CASSSGQGQTSGGSYNEQFF. CDR3 bases: TGTGCCAGCAGCTCAGGACAGGGACAGACTAGCGGGGGGAGCTACAATGAGCAGTTCTTC.

The genes are TRBV28 and TRBJ2-7; 7 nucleotides match TRBD2. V lost 2 bases, J lost 5 bases, and 9 bases stayed unmatched. CDR3 length: 15 amino acids. Germline V gene lookup returns CDR1 MDHEN and CDR2 SYDVKM. CDR3 region: CASSLGTASGNEQYF. CDR3 sequence (DNA): TGTGCCAGCAGTTTAGGTACGGCTAGCGGTAACGAGCAGTACTTC.

A few counts support this clonotype. This sequence joins TRBV20-1 and TRBJ1-6; D is ambiguous. The ends were cut back, 2 bases at V and 5 bases at J, with 10 bases in the middle. This CDR3 has 14 amino acids. Germline V CDR1 and CDR2: DFQATT, SNEGSKA (reference sequence). The CDR3 reads CSARITPNNSPLHF. The CDR3 bases are TGCAGTGCTAGAATCACCCCGAATAATTCACCCCTCCACTTT.

This clonotype has ten or more counts. The chain couples TRBV27 to TRBJ2-1; either TRBD1 or TRBD2 may supply D (5 bases each). The V end was cut by 3 bases, the J end by 0 bases, with 9 bases between. Germline CDR1 is MNHEY and CDR2 is SMNVEV (reference sequence). This CDR3 is built from 15 residues. CDR3 DNA sequence: TGTGCCAGCAGTTTCGAGGGGAGCTCCTACAATGAGCAGTTCTTC. Protein product: CASSFEGSSYNEQFF.

This clonotype was found many times. This rearrangement joins TRBV7-9 to TRBJ2-7, with 9 bases fitting TRBD1. V was pared by 3 bases and J by 3 bases, with 3 bases of the junction left unmatched. This CDR3 is 14 amino acids long. Germline lookup yields CDR1 SEHNR and CDR2 FQNEAQ (reference sequence). The DNA of the CDR3 is TGTGCCAGCAGCTTGGGACAGGGTATCTACGAGCAGTACTTC. This sequence encodes CASSLGQGIYEQYF.

The V and J genes are TRBV7-2 and TRBJ2-3; 9 bases align to TRBD2. Trimming removed 1 base from V and 2 bases from J; junction bases left unmatched: 7. Germline V lookup: CDR1 SGHTA, CDR2 FQGNSA. The CDR3 sequence is 17 residues long. The CDR3 coding sequence is TGTGCCAGCAGCTTAGTGGCTAGCGGGGCGGCCACAGATACGCAGTATTTT. Amino acids: CASSLVASGAATDTQYF.

This clonotype was seen a handful of times. This chain joins TRBV6-1 and TRBJ1-5; D may be TRBD1 (5 bases). The CDR3 runs 15 residues. V was trimmed by 6 bases and J by 3 bases, leaving 15 bases between them. Germline CDR1 MNHNS, CDR2 SASEGT. The CDR3 here is CASRGAGDSNQPQHF. Here the CDR3 DNA reads TGTGCCAGCAGGGGAGCCGGGGACTCCAATCAGCCCCAGCATTTT.

This clonotype has only one observation. This sequence joins TRBV7-9 and TRBJ1-4, with 8 bases matching TRBD1. Germline V CDR1 and CDR2: SEHNR, FQNEAQ (reference sequence). The CDR3 is 13 amino acids. The junction had 4 bases not matched to a gene; V was cut back by 7 bases and J by 6 bases. The CDR3 here is CASTPGGYEKLFF. The DNA of the CDR3 is TGTGCCAGCACCCCAGGGGGCTATGAAAAACTGTTTTTT.

The rearrangement joins TRBV4-2 to TRBJ2-1, with 12 bases that match TRBD2. The CDR3 sequence is 17 residues long. Germline values: CDR1 LGHNA, CDR2 YNFKEQ. The junction had 6 bases not matched to a gene; V was cut back by 4 bases and J by 2 bases. CDR3 nucleotides: TGTGCCAGCAGCCCCCGACTAGCGGGAGCGGCCTACAATGAGCAGTTCTTC. This codes for CASSPRLAGAAYNEQFF.